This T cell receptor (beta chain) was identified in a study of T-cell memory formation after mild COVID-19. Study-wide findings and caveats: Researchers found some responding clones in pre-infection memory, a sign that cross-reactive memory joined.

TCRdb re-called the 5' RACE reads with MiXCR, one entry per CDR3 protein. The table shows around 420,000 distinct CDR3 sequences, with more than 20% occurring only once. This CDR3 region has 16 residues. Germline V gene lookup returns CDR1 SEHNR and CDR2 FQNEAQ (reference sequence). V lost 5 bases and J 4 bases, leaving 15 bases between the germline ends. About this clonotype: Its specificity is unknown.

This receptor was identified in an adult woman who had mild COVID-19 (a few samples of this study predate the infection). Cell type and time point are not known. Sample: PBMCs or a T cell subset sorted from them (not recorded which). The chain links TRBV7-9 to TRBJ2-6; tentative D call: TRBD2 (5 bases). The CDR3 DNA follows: TGTGCCAGCAGCCCCTGGACTCCTCGGGGGGCCAACGTCCTGACTTTC. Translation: CASSPWTPRGANVLTF.